A single T cell receptor (beta chain) is shown here with its context. The PCR employed 60 Vbeta primers together with 13 Jbeta primers. The assay was immunoSEQ multiplex PCR, and TCRdb's table has in-frame clones only and misses some. The sample lists about 98,000 clones; roughly 70% were seen once. This CDR3 is 14 amino acids long. Germline values: CDR1 MNHEY, CDR2 SMNVEV (reference sequence). Trimming shortened V by 6 bases and J by 7 bases, and 16 bases separated the two germline ends. The entry originates in a study of cytomegalovirus exposure and HLA in healthy donors. This chain uses TRBV27 with TRBJ2-1, with D perhaps TRBD2 (6 bases). This receptor was identified in a man between 50 and 59 years old in good health and CMV-seronegative. Specimen: PBMCs. The CDR3 DNA is TGTGCCAGCAGAACGGGAGATTCGGTAAATGAGCAGTTCTTC. Its translation is CASRTGDSVNEQFF.